This record concerns one T cell receptor (beta chain) sequence. This may be a read error: a much more frequent sequence differs by one nucleotide. The source of the sample is a study of T-cell reconstitution after alpha-beta-depleted transplantation in children. In germline, CDR1 is MNHNY, CDR2 SVGAGI (reference sequence). The CDR3 runs to 13 residues. Using unique molecular identifiers, the investigators prepared the TCRbeta library. TCRdb re-analysed the PCR reads in MiXCR, keeping a single row per CDR3 protein. The table records about 270,000 distinct CDR3 sequences, more than 8% of them present only once.

The source is a human donor who donated a stem cell graft to a child with SCID. The gene calls are TRBV6-6 and TRBJ2-7; 7 bases map to TRBD1. The sequencing used PBMCs from the stem cell graft donor, collected from the stem cell graft. CDR3 in DNA: TGTGACAGCAGTCCGGGACAGATCTACGAGCAGTACTTC. Residues: CDSSPGQIYEQYF.